This TCR beta chain originates from a study of T cells in localized non-small cell lung cancer. Method: immunoSEQ multiplex PCR; TCRdb's copy keeps in-frame clones and lacks some. The table lists approximately 25,000 clones, roughly 88% of them singletons. With V trimmed by 7 bases and J by 0 bases, 5 bases remained unmatched. The CDR3 extends over 13 amino acids. Germline V gene sequence: CDR1 SQVTM, CDR2 ANQGSEA. The chain uses TRBV29-1 and TRBJ1-1; 7 bases fit TRBD1. Sequencing was performed on peripheral blood, taken before any cancer treatment. The TCR comes from a woman aged 35 to 75 with stage I lung adenocarcinoma. The CDR3, as DNA: TGCAGCGGCCGACAGGGCATGAACACTGAAGCTTTCTTT. Translation gives CSGRQGMNTEAFF.